What follows are 25 T cell receptor beta chains derived from one specimen sequenced in a study of radiation and T cells in renal cell carcinoma. As for time point: blood 2 weeks post-SBRT. The treatment: 15 Gy SBRT to primary tumor, nephrectomy 4 weeks later. Assay: immunoSEQ multiplex PCR; the TCRdb copy retains only in-frame clones and omits some. This table holds 100,000 to 150,000 clones, about 81% found once. The starting material was blood, obtained from a patient whose treatment included radiotherapy and nephrectomy. Receptors originate from a woman in her sixties or seventies with renal cell carcinoma.

This clone occurred once. This chain joins TRBV27 and TRBJ2-5; D unclear. The CDR3 runs 13 residues. CDR1 is MNHEY and CDR2 is SMNVEV in the germline V gene (reference sequence). V was pared by 5 bases and J by 8 bases, with 15 bases between. Here the CDR3 reads CASSPPELATQYF. CDR3 nucleotides: TGTGCCAGCAGTCCGCCTGAGCTGGCCACCCAGTACTTC.

The chain links TRBV7-9 to TRBJ1-2; D is perhaps TRBD1 (5 bases). The V and J ends lost 1 base and 8 bases respectively, with 23 bases between them. Germline-derived CDR1 and CDR2 are SEHNR and FQNEAQ (reference sequence). CDR3 length equals 17 residues. CDR3 coding DNA: TGTGCCAGCAGCTTAGAGGGACTGCAGGAATCACTGCAGGGCTACACCTTC. Protein: CASSLEGLQESLQGYTF.

This chain links TRBV19 with TRBJ1-1, with D hard to call. Germline CDR1 and CDR2: LNHDA and SQIVND (reference sequence). Trimming removed 7 bases from V and 6 bases from J, with 12 bases in between. This CDR3 has 12 amino acids. CDR3 nucleotides: TGTGCCAGTAATAATCGGGCTTCTGAAGCTTTCTTT. Its protein is CASNNRASEAFF.

This clone appeared a few times. V usage is TRBV7-6 and J usage is TRBJ2-5, with D perhaps assigned TRBD1 or TRBD2 (5 bases each). This CDR3 is built from 14 residues. V gave up 5 bases and J gave up 3 bases, with 13 bases separating them. Germline loops: CDR1 SGHVS, CDR2 FNYEAQ. The CDR3 nucleotides read TGTGCCAGCAGCCCTGGGACGTTGGAAGAGACCCAGTACTTC. This sequence encodes CASSPGTLEETQYF.

The gene calls are TRBV2 and TRBJ1-5; 7 positions agree with TRBD1. The CDR3 loop spans 17 amino acids. The junction had 11 bases not matched to a gene; V was cut back by 4 bases and J by 2 bases. Germline V gene sequence: CDR1 SNHLY, CDR2 FYNNEI. CDR3 protein: CASSGETGLSGNQPQHF. The DNA for the CDR3 is TGTGCCAGCAGTGGGGAGACAGGGCTTAGTGGCAATCAGCCCCAGCATTTT. Supplemented by reference TRBV2 and TRBJ1-5, the full variable domain reads EPEVTQTPSHQVTQMGQEVILRCVPISNHLYFYWYRQILGQKVEFLVSFYNNEISEKSEIFDDQFSVERPDGSNFTLKIRSTKLEDSAMYFCASSGETGLSGNQPQHFGDGTRLSIL.

This clone was observed at least ten times. The chain has TRBV14 and TRBJ1-4, with D possibly matching TRBD1 (5 bases). The CDR3 is 13 residues long. Trimming pared 2 bases from V and 5 bases from J, leaving 6 bases between. Germline CDR1 reads SGHDN; CDR2 reads FVKESK. The CDR3 is CASSQWGNEKLFF. DNA for the CDR3: TGTGCCAGCAGCCAATGGGGGAATGAAAAACTGTTTTTT.

This rearrangement joins TRBV6-1 to TRBJ1-3; D ambiguous. This CDR3 comprises 13 residues. Germline CDR1 reads MNHNS; CDR2 reads SASEGT. The V end was cut by 7 bases, the J end by 11 bases, with 18 bases between. The CDR3 sequence is CASITETRVPIYF. CDR3 DNA: TGTGCCAGCATAACCGAAACAAGGGTTCCCATATATTTT.

This clone has more than one count but fewer than ten. This rearrangement joins TRBV10-2 to TRBJ2-2; D unclear. Germline V gives CDR1 WSHSY, CDR2 SAAADI. Trimming left V 10 bases short and J 7 bases short, with 7 bases between. The CDR3 is 10 residues long. CDR3 sequence reads: CATRGGELFF. The CDR3 nucleotides are TGCGCCACCCGCGGCGGGGAGCTGTTTTTT.

This sequence joins TRBV2 and TRBJ1-5, with D perhaps TRBD1 (6 bases). This CDR3 is 18 amino acids long. The V gene lost 1 base and the J gene lost 2 bases, with 18 bases spanning the gap. From germline, CDR1 is SNHLY and CDR2 FYNNEI. CDR3 sequence reads: CASSEEEGGGAGNQPQHF. As DNA, the CDR3 is TGTGCCAGCAGTGAAGAGGAGGGCGGGGGCGCGGGCAATCAGCCCCAGCATTTT.

CDR3 residues: CASSLEIGGPEAFF. The CDR3 nucleotides read TGTGCCAGCAGCTTAGAAATCGGTGGCCCTGAAGCTTTCTTT. V gene TRBV7-2 combines with J gene TRBJ1-1; D call uncertain. The ends were cut back, 1 base at V and 6 bases at J, with 12 bases in the middle. Germline assignment: CDR1 SGHTA and CDR2 FQGNSA. The CDR3 is made up of 14 amino acids.

This rearrangement joins TRBV10-1 to TRBJ1-1; tentative D call: TRBD1 (6 bases). Germline assignment: CDR1 WNHNN and CDR2 SYGVQD (reference sequence). V lost 4 bases to trimming and J lost 2 bases, with 20 bases between them. The CDR3 totals 17 residues. CDR3 loop: CASSARRGALLNTEAFF. CDR3 in DNA: TGCGCCAGCAGTGCGAGAAGGGGGGCACTCCTAAACACTGAAGCTTTCTTT.

The chain carries TRBV15 and TRBJ1-1; TRBD1 aligns across 9 bases. The CDR3 sequence is 15 residues long. The germline V gene encodes CDR1 LNHNV and CDR2 YYDKDF (reference sequence). V shed 5 bases and J 5 bases; nucleotides not matched to a gene: 9. The CDR3: CATSPRTGEVTEAFF. The CDR3 DNA is TGTGCCACCAGCCCCCGGACAGGGGAGGTGACTGAAGCTTTCTTT.

The gene calls are TRBV5-1 and TRBJ1-1; D possibly corresponds to TRBD1 (5 bases). Trimming left V 4 bases short and J 4 bases short, with 17 bases between. The CDR3 extends over 15 amino acids. Germline CDR1 SGHRS, CDR2 YFSETQ. CDR3 nucleotides: TGCGCCAGCAGCGACGGGACTCCCCAAACCACTGAAGCTTTCTTT. This encodes CASSDGTPQTTEAFF.

The chain is built from TRBV27 and TRBJ2-3; no firm D call. This CDR3 contains 12 residues. V shed 5 bases and J shed 0 bases, with 3 bases lying between them. Germline CDR1 and CDR2: MNHEY and SMNVEV (reference sequence). Here the CDR3 DNA reads TGTGCCAGCAGTCCTAGCACAGATACGCAGTATTTT. Its protein is CASSPSTDTQYF.

This rearrangement joins TRBV28 to TRBJ2-7, with TRBD2 identical over 14 bases. CDR3 length: 15 residues. V shed 4 bases, J shed 6 bases, and the junction held 5 bases outside the gene matches. CDR1 is MDHEN and CDR2 is SYDVKM in the germline V gene. For the CDR3, the DNA is TGTGCCAGCAGTTCGCGACTAGCGGGAGGGAGCGAGCAGTACTTC. The encoded protein is CASSSRLAGGSEQYF.

The V and J genes are TRBV5-1 and TRBJ1-2; D is perhaps TRBD1 (5 bases). This CDR3 comprises 14 residues. With 0 bases removed from V and 7 bases from J, the gap between germline ends came to 13 bases. Germline V CDR1 and CDR2: SGHRS, YFSETQ. The CDR3 loop is CASSLGGTRSGYTF. In DNA, the CDR3 is TGCGCCAGCAGCTTGGGAGGGACGAGGAGTGGCTACACCTTC.

In its sample, this clone was seen a few times. The chain has TRBV29-1 and TRBJ1-1; unclear D gene. The ends were cut back, 7 bases at V and 0 bases at J, with 9 bases in the middle. This CDR3 has 12 amino acids. Looked up from germline, CDR1 is SQVTM and CDR2 is ANQGSEA. CDR3 DNA sequence: TGCAGCGGGTACAGTTTGAACACTGAAGCTTTCTTT. It translates to CSGYSLNTEAFF.

In its sample, this clone was seen a few times. The V gene is TRBV5-1, the J gene TRBJ1-1, with D possibly TRBD1 on 5 matching bases. Germline CDR1 is SGHRS and CDR2 is YFSETQ. Trimming pared 1 base from V and 3 bases from J, leaving 7 bases between. The CDR3 spans 13 residues. CDR3: CASSLRGDTEAFF. The CDR3 DNA reads as TGCGCCAGCAGCTTGAGAGGGGACACTGAAGCTTTCTTT.

This clone showed up just once. The chain is built from TRBV9 and TRBJ2-2; 7 nucleotides match TRBD2. V gave up 4 bases and J gave up 2 bases; unmatched junction bases: 5. CDR1 and CDR2 from the germline V gene are SGDLS and YYNGEE. This CDR3 contains 15 residues. The CDR3, as DNA: TGTGCCAGCAGCCGGGGGGACTTTAACACCGGGGAGCTGTTTTTT. Protein sequence: CASSRGDFNTGELFF.

The chain uses TRBV10-3 and TRBJ1-5, with D possibly being TRBD1 (6 bases). The CDR3 sequence is 16 residues long. The germline V and J ends were trimmed by 0 bases and 3 bases, with 12 bases remaining between them. The germline V gene has CDR1 ENHRY and CDR2 SYGVKD. This CDR3 reads CAISESVDSSNQPQHF. CDR3 in DNA: TGTGCCATCAGTGAGTCCGTGGACAGCTCCAATCAGCCCCAGCATTTT.

The chain uses TRBV19 and TRBJ2-3, with 8 positions matching TRBD1. V dropped 6 bases and J dropped 3; count of bases not matched to a gene: 5. This CDR3 comprises 14 residues. In germline, CDR1 is LNHDA, CDR2 SQIVND (reference sequence). This CDR3 reads CASSRQGFTDTQYF. Written as DNA, the CDR3 is TGTGCCAGTAGCCGACAGGGGTTTACAGATACGCAGTATTTT.

The chain employs TRBV7-2 and TRBJ2-7, with a weak D call TRBD2 (5 bases). CDR1 and CDR2 (germline): SGHTA, FQGNSA. The V and J ends lost 1 base and 5 bases respectively, with 12 bases between them. This CDR3 has 14 amino acids. DNA of the CDR3: TGTGCCAGCAGCTTAGGTGGGAGTGGCCACGAGCAGTACTTC. Residues: CASSLGGSGHEQYF.

This clone was observed a handful of times. The V and J genes are TRBV5-1 and TRBJ2-1; 7 bases fit TRBD1. The trim removed 3 bases at V and 3 bases at J, leaving 3 bases unmatched. The length of the CDR3 is 14 residues. Germline lookup yields CDR1 SGHRS and CDR2 YFSETQ. The CDR3 loop is CASSWDSNYNEQFF. The CDR3 DNA is TGCGCCAGCAGCTGGGACAGTAACTACAATGAGCAGTTCTTC. Full variable domain (outside the CDR3, taken from reference TRBV5-1 and TRBJ2-1): KAGVTQTPRYLIKTRGQQVTLSCSPISGHRSVSWYQQTPGQGLQFLFEYFSETQRNKGNFPGRFSGRQFSNSRSEMNVSTLELGDSALYLCASSWDSNYNEQFFGPGTRLTVL.

The genes are TRBV13 and TRBJ1-1, with D uncertain. This CDR3 comprises 15 residues. CDR1 is PRHDT and CDR2 is FYEKMQ in the germline V gene (reference sequence). Trimming stripped 3 bases from V and 4 bases from J, with 15 bases between. The CDR3 region is CASSFRESPSTEAFF. DNA for the CDR3: TGTGCCAGCAGCTTCCGGGAAAGCCCGAGCACTGAAGCTTTCTTT.

This chain joins TRBV5-1 and TRBJ2-2; 11 positions agree with TRBD1. V gave up 6 bases and J gave up 4 bases; unmatched junction bases: 8. The germline V gene encodes CDR1 SGHRS and CDR2 YFSETQ. The CDR3 covers 16 residues. In DNA form, the CDR3 reads TGCGCCAGCACCCGAGGGGGACAGGGGGTCACCGGGGAGCTGTTTTTT. As protein: CASTRGGQGVTGELFF. Drawing the rest from reference TRBV5-1 and TRBJ2-2, the complete variable domain is KAGVTQTPRYLIKTRGQQVTLSCSPISGHRSVSWYQQTPGQGLQFLFEYFSETQRNKGNFPGRFSGRQFSNSRSEMNVSTLELGDSALYLCASTRGGQGVTGELFFGEGSRLTVL.